Sequencing of this T cell receptor (beta chain) was carried out in a study of control samples from healthy donors and cancer patients. Trimming stripped 2 bases from V and 6 bases from J, with 11 bases between. Germline CDR1 and CDR2: SGHRS and YFSETQ. The CDR3 has 14 amino acids. Some clones are missing from TCRdb's copy, which holds only in-frame ones; the method was immunoSEQ multiplex PCR. The table records 150,000 to 200,000 clones, almost 90% of them present only once. This chain links TRBV5-1 with TRBJ1-4; D is undetermined. The TCR was taken from a woman aged 45-65 years in good health. What was sequenced was blood. Here the CDR3 reads CASSFYGSDEKLFF. In DNA form, the CDR3 reads TGCGCCAGCAGCTTTTATGGGTCAGATGAAAAACTGTTTTTT.